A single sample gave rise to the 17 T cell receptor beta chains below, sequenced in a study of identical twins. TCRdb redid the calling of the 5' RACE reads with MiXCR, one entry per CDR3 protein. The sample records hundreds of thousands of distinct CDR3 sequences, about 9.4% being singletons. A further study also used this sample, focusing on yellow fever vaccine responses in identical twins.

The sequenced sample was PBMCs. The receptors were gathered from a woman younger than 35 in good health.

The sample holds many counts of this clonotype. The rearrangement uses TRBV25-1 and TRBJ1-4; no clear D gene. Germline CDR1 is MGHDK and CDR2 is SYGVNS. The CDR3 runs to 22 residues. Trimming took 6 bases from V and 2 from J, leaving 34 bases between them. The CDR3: CASSRTGERTSRRRATNEKLFF. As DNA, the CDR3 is TGTGCCAGCAGCCGTACTGGCGAACGGACGTCCCGGAGGAGGGCGACTAATGAAAAACTGTTTTTT.

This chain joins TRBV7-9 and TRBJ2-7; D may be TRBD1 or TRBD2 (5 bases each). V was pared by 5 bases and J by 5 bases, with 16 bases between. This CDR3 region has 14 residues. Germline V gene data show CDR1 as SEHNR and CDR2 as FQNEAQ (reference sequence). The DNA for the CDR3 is TGTGCCAGCAGCAGGGACGGGCTAAGGGACGAGCAGTACTTC. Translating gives CASSRDGLRDEQYF. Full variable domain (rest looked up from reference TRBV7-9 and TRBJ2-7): DTGVSQNPRHKITKRGQNVTFRCDPISEHNRLYWYRQTLGQGPEFLTYFQNEAQLEKSRLLSDRFSAERPKGSFSTLEIQRTEQGDSAMYLCASSRDGLRDEQYFGPGTRLTVT.

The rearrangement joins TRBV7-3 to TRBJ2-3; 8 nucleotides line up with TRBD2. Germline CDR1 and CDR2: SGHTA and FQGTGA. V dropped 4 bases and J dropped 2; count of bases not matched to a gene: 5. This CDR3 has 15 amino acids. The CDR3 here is CASSSSSGATDTQYF. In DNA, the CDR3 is TGTGCCAGCAGCTCAAGTAGCGGGGCCACAGATACGCAGTATTTT.

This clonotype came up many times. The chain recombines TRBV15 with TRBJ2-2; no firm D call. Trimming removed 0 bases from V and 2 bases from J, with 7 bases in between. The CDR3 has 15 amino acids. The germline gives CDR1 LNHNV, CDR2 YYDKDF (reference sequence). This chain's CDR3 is CATSRDLGNTGELFF. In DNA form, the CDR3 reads TGTGCCACCAGCAGAGACTTGGGAAACACCGGGGAGCTGTTTTTT.

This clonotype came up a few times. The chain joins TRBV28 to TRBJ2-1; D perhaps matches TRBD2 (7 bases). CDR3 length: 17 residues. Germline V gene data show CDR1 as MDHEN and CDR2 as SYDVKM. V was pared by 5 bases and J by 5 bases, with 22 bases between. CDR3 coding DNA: TGTGCCAGCAGTCCGTCTAGACGGGGGGCTAAGGACAATGAGCAGTTCTTC. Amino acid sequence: CASSPSRRGAKDNEQFF.

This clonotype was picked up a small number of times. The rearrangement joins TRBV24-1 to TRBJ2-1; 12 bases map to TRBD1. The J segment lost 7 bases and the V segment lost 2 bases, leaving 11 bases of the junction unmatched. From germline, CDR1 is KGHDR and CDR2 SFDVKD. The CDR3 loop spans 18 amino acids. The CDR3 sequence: CATSDYPGQGAMGNEQFF. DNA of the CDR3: TGTGCCACCAGTGATTATCCGGGACAGGGGGCGATGGGGAATGAGCAGTTCTTC.

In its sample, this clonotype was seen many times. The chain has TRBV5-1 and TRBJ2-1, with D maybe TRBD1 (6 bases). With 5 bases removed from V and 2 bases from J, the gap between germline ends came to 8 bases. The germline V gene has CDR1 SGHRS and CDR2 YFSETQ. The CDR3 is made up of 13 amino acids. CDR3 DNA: TGCGCCAGCAGTGAGGGGGCCTACAATGAGCAGTTCTTC. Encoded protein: CASSEGAYNEQFF.

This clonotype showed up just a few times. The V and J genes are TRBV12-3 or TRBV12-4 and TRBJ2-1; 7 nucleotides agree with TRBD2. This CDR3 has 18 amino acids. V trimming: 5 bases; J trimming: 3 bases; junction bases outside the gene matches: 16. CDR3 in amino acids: CASSHDLAASGLYNEQFF. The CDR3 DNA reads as TGTGCCAGCAGTCATGATCTGGCGGCTAGCGGACTCTACAATGAGCAGTTCTTC.

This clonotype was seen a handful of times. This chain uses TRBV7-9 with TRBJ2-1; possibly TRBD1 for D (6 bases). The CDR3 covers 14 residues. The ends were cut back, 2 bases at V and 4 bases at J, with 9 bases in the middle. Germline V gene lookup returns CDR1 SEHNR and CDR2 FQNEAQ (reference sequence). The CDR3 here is CASSLRDMYNEQFF. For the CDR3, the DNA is TGTGCCAGCAGCTTACGGGACATGTACAATGAGCAGTTCTTC.

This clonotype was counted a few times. CDR3 DNA sequence: TGTGCCAGCAAACTACTCCCGGAGTCCAATGAGCAGTTCTTC. This codes for CASKLLPESNEQFF. V and J are TRBV6-1 and TRBJ2-1; D remains unclear. Per the germline V gene, CDR1 is MNHNS and CDR2 is SASEGT. With 7 bases removed from V and 6 bases from J, the gap between germline ends came to 16 bases. The CDR3 loop spans 14 amino acids.

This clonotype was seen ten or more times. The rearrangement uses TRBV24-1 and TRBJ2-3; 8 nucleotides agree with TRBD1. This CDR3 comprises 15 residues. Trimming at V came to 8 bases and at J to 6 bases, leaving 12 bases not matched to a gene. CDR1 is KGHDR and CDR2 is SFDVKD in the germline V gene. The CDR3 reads CATMGRTGYKDTQYF. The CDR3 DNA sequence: TGTGCCACCATGGGGAGGACAGGGTATAAGGATACGCAGTATTTT.

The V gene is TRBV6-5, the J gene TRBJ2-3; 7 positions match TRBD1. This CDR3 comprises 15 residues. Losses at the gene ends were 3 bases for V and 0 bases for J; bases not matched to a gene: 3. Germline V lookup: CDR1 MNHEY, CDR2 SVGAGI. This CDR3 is CASSYWTGSTDTQYF. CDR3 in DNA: TGTGCCAGCAGTTATTGGACAGGTAGCACAGATACGCAGTATTTT.

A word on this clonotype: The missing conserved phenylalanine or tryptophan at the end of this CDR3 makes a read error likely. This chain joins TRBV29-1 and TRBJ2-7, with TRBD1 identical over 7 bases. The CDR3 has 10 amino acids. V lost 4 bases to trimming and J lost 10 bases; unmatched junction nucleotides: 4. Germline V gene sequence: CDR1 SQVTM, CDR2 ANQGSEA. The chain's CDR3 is CSVVRDSQYL. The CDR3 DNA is TGCAGCGTTGTCAGGGACAGCCAGTACTTG.

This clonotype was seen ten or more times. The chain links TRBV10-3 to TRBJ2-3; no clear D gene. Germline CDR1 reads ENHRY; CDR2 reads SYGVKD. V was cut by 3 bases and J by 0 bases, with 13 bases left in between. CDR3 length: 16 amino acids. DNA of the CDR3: TGTGCCATCAGTGACGTCGGAACTTCTAGCACAGATACGCAGTATTTT. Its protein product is CAISDVGTSSTDTQYF.

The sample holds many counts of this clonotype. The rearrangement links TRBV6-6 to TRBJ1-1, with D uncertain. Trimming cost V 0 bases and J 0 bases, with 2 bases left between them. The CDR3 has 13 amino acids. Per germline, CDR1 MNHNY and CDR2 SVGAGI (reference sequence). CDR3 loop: CASSYSVNTEAFF. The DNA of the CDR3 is TGTGCCAGCAGTTACTCGGTGAACACTGAAGCTTTCTTT.

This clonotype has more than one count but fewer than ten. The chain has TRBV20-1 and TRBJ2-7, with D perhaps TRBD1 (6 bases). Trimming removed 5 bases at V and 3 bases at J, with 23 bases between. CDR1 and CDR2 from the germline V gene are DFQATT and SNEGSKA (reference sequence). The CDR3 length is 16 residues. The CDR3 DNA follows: TGCAGTGCTTTAGATCCGGGCGGCGGACAGATCTACGAGCAGTACTTC. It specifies CSALDPGGGQIYEQYF.

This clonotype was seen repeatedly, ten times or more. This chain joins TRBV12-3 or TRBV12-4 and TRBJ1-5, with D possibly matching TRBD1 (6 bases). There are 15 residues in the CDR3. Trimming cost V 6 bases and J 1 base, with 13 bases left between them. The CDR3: CASRLARGSNQPQHF. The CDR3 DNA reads TGTGCCAGCAGGCTTGCCAGGGGAAGCAATCAGCCCCAGCATTTT.